These 18 T cell receptor beta chains came from one sample sequenced in a study of blood T cell repertoires in COVID-19. Here immunoSEQ multiplex PCR was the method, and the copy in TCRdb shows in-frame clones only, minus some. This sample carries 140,000 to 150,000 clones, around 80% of them seen once, and the ten largest clones take 10% to 15%. Material: peripheral blood. The receptors were sampled from a man in his sixties with active or convalescent COVID-19.

CDR3 sequence: CASSSNRVYGYTF. CDR3 bases: TGTGCCAGCAGCTCAAACAGGGTCTATGGCTACACCTTC. The chain combines TRBV12-3 or TRBV12-4 with TRBJ1-2, with D possibly being TRBD1 (6 bases). The V and J ends lost 6 bases and 4 bases respectively, with 12 bases between them. This CDR3 is 13 amino acids long.

The sample holds one count of this clone. V gene TRBV2 combines with J gene TRBJ1-2; no firm D call. The CDR3 consists of 13 residues. In germline, CDR1 is SNHLY, CDR2 FYNNEI. Trimming cost V 3 bases and J 4 bases, with 9 bases left between them. In nucleotides, the CDR3 is TGTGCCAGCAGTGAGCGGGGAGTCTATGGCTACACCTTC. As protein: CASSERGVYGYTF.

This clone was observed a single time. The J gene is TRBJ2-5, the V gene TRBV30; TRBD2 is a possible D gene (6 bases). Trimming took 4 bases from V and 2 from J, leaving 14 bases between them. This CDR3 spans 14 amino acids. CDR1 is GTSNPN, CDR2 SVGIG, per germline (reference sequence). CDR3 nucleotide sequence: TGTGCCTGGACTACGGGACTCCGACAAGAGACCCAGTACTTC. Amino acid sequence: CAWTTGLRQETQYF.

The chain carries TRBV10-3 and TRBJ2-1; 9 positions agree with TRBD2. Per germline, CDR1 ENHRY and CDR2 SYGVKD. Losses at the gene ends were 6 bases for V and 4 bases for J; bases not matched to a gene: 7. CDR3 length: 15 amino acids. The CDR3 coding sequence is TGTGCCATCAGGCAACTAGCGGGCCCATACAATGAGCAGTTCTTC. Residues: CAIRQLAGPYNEQFF.

The chain has TRBV7-2 and TRBJ1-6; D uncertain. Germline V gene lookup returns CDR1 SGHTA and CDR2 FQGNSA. Trimming removed 5 bases at V and 1 base at J, with 12 bases between. The CDR3 consists of 16 residues. The CDR3 spells CASSSTRRSYNSPLHF. CDR3 nucleotides: TGTGCCAGCAGCAGTACTAGAAGGTCCTATAATTCACCCCTCCACTTT.

The chain links TRBV6-5 to TRBJ2-1; 7 bases agree with TRBD2. Germline loops: CDR1 MNHEY, CDR2 SVGAGI. The CDR3 extends over 14 amino acids. V lost 3 bases, J lost 7 bases, and 6 bases stayed unmatched. Here the CDR3 reads CASSYTQGGNEQFF. CDR3 nucleotides: TGTGCCAGCAGTTATACCCAGGGAGGGAATGAGCAGTTCTTC.

Only one count was recorded for this clone. The V and J genes are TRBV5-1 and TRBJ2-1; D gene unclear. The CDR3 extends over 11 amino acids. V lost 0 bases, J lost 10 bases, and 5 bases lay in between. CDR1 is SGHRS and CDR2 is YFSETQ in the germline V gene. The CDR3 DNA reads TGCGCCAGCAGCTTGGCCAGGGAGCAGTTCTTC. Its translation: CASSLAREQFF.

The chain has TRBV4-2 and TRBJ1-2; maybe TRBD1 (6 bases). Trimming pared 0 bases from V and 7 bases from J, leaving 12 bases between. CDR1 is LGHNA and CDR2 is YNFKEQ in the germline V gene. This CDR3 contains 14 residues. The CDR3 nucleotides read TGTGCCAGCAGCCAAGAAGGGGGGGGATTTGGCTACACCTTC. Translating it yields CASSQEGGGFGYTF.

This rearrangement joins TRBV21-1 to TRBJ2-5; whether TRBD2, the table's D call, matches the DNA was not checked. TRBV21-1 is listed as a pseudogene. The CDR3 is 15 residues long. CDR3 loop: CASSNGGDGKETQYF. CDR3 coding DNA: TGTGCCAGCAGCAACGGAGGGGACGGAAAAGAGACCCAGTACTTC.

This sequence joins TRBV9 and TRBJ1-5, with D unclear. Trimming removed 0 bases at V and 5 bases at J, with 12 bases between. In germline, CDR1 is SGDLS, CDR2 YYNGEE. This CDR3 has 15 residues. The CDR3 spells CASSVAGDGYQPQHF. The CDR3 region has the DNA TGTGCCAGCAGCGTAGCGGGAGACGGTTATCAGCCCCAGCATTTT. Looking up the rest from reference TRBV9 and TRBJ1-5 gives the full variable domain: DSGVTQTPKHLITATGQRVTLRCSPRSGDLSVYWYQQSLDQGLQFLIQYYNGEERAKGNILERFSAQQFPDLHSELNLSSLELGDSALYFCASSVAGDGYQPQHFGDGTRLSIL.

The CDR3 nucleotides read TGTGCCAGCAGTTTTGGGGGGGTAGAGTACGAGCAGTACTTC. Translation gives CASSFGGVEYEQYF. V is TRBV28 and J is TRBJ2-7; 7 bases line up with TRBD2. Germline V gene sequence: CDR1 MDHEN, CDR2 SYDVKM. Trimming removed 3 bases from V and 4 bases from J; junction bases left unmatched: 6. CDR3 size: 14 residues.

V and J are TRBV29-1 and TRBJ1-6; D gene ambiguous. CDR3 length: 14 amino acids. Trimming cost V 5 bases and J 0 bases, with 8 bases left between them. Germline V CDR1 and CDR2: SQVTM, ANQGSEA. CDR3 in amino acids: CSVKTSSYNSPLHF. CDR3 nucleotides: TGCAGCGTTAAAACGAGCTCCTATAATTCACCCCTCCACTTT.

For the CDR3, the DNA is TGTGCCAGCAATTCACCACTCACAGATACGCAGTATTTT. This translates into CASNSPLTDTQYF. The chain carries TRBV12-3 or TRBV12-4 and TRBJ2-3; D gene unclear. The CDR3 totals 13 residues. V lost 7 bases and J 2 bases, leaving 10 bases between the germline ends.

V is TRBV30 and J is TRBJ1-5; 7 bases align to TRBD1. Germline assignment: CDR1 GTSNPN and CDR2 SVGIG (reference sequence). With 4 bases clipped from V and 5 bases from J, the junction kept 5 bases outside the gene matches. The CDR3 sequence is 13 residues long. CDR3 in amino acids: CAWTLRGDQPQHF. CDR3 DNA sequence: TGTGCCTGGACACTCAGGGGGGATCAGCCCCAGCATTTT.

This clone was detected once. The chain couples TRBV6-5 to TRBJ2-5, with 9 bases matching TRBD1. This CDR3 has 14 residues. V lost 7 bases to trimming and J lost 4 bases; unmatched junction nucleotides: 7. Germline CDR1 reads MNHEY; CDR2 reads SVGAGI. CDR3 DNA sequence: TGTGCCAGCAACAGGGGGCGGCTTCCAGAGACCCAGTACTTC. Translation gives CASNRGRLPETQYF.

This clone was seen a single time. The chain couples TRBV27 to TRBJ1-5; D possibly corresponds to TRBD1 (6 bases). This CDR3 spans 19 amino acids. The germline V and J ends were trimmed by 2 bases and 2 bases, with 22 bases remaining between them. Germline-derived CDR1 and CDR2 are MNHEY and SMNVEV (reference sequence). This CDR3 is CASSLIGWGQGLGNQPQHF. CDR3 bases: TGTGCCAGCAGTTTAATCGGTTGGGGGCAGGGGTTAGGCAATCAGCCCCAGCATTTT.

This chain uses TRBV24-1 with TRBJ2-3; 10 bases are a match to TRBD1. The CDR3 has 16 amino acids. With 4 bases clipped from V and 3 bases from J, the junction kept 6 bases outside the gene matches. The germline V gene encodes CDR1 KGHDR and CDR2 SFDVKD. The CDR3 DNA reads as TGTGCCACCAGTGACCCCGGGACAGGGGCGACAGATACGCAGTATTTT. Protein product: CATSDPGTGATDTQYF.

The chain recombines TRBV5-4 with TRBJ2-3; tentative D call: TRBD2 (6 bases). The V gene lost 3 bases and the J gene lost 2 bases, with 16 bases spanning the gap. The CDR3 runs to 16 residues. Per germline, CDR1 SGHNT and CDR2 YYREEE (reference sequence). The CDR3 nucleotides read TGTGCCAGCAGCTCAGGACGGTCGGGAGCCACAGATACGCAGTATTTT. Amino acid sequence: CASSSGRSGATDTQYF.